A selection of T cell receptor beta chains follows, all from one sample in a study of blood T cell repertoires in COVID-19. Sequencing was performed with immunoSEQ multiplex PCR; in TCRdb, only in-frame clones are kept and a portion is missing. There are some 430,000 clones in the sample; 90% occur only once, and about 0.6% lies in the top ten. The sample comprised PBMCs or T cells enriched from blood (not recorded which). These receptors originate from a man aged 18 to 30 who had recovered from COVID-19. The CDR3 runs from the conserved cysteine through the conserved F or W. D genes are given only for firm matches. The listing skips clone size in some rows; elsewhere it reads once, few, many or a size class.

TRBJ2-7 | NA | TRBV4-1 | few | 15 | TGCGCCAGCAGCCAAGGCCCGACAAGCTCCTACGAGCAGTACTTC | CASSQGPTSSYEQYF
TRBJ1-2 | NA | TRBV5-8 | NA | 14 | TGTGCCAGCAGCTTGGACAGGGTTTTCTCTGGCTACACCTTC | CASSLDRVFSGYTF
TRBJ1-4 | TRBD1 | TRBV14 | NA | 14 | TGTGCCAGCAGCCCCCGGACAGGGCGGGAAAAACTGTTTTTT | CASSPRTGREKLFF
TRBJ2-1 | NA | TRBV7-9 | NA | 14 | TGTGCCAGCAGCTCCCAAGGGCGGGCCAATGAGCAGTTCTTC | CASSSQGRANEQFF
TRBJ2-1 | TRBD1 | TRBV2 | NA | 13 | TGTGCCAGCAGCGGGACAGGATACAATGAGCAGTTCTTC | CASSGTGYNEQFF
TRBJ1-1 | TRBD1 | TRBV6-4 | NA | 17 | TGTGCCAGCAGTGACTCGAAACGGACAGGGACGAACACTGAAGCTTTCTTT | CASSDSKRTGTNTEAFF
TRBJ2-2 | NA | TRBV6-1 | once | 15 | TGTGCCAGCAGTGATGGCAGGGCTTCTCCCGGGGAGCTGTTTTTT | CASSDGRASPGELFF
TRBJ1-4 | NA | TRBV7-9 | NA | 15 | TGTGCCAGCAGCCTGCCGCAGGGAACTAATGAAAAACTGTTTTTT | CASSLPQGTNEKLFF
TRBJ2-7 | NA | TRBV6-4 | NA | 16 | TGTGCCAGCCGAACGACCGTGTTTCGGAGCTCCTACGAGCAGTACTTC | CASRTTVFRSSYEQYF
TRBJ2-3 | TRBD1 | TRBV5-1 | NA | 13 | TGCGCCAGCAGCCTACGACAGGGAGATACGCAGTATTTT | CASSLRQGDTQYF
TRBJ1-5 | NA | TRBV28 | NA | 13 | TGTGCCAGCCAAAAAATACAGGGTGAGCCCCAGCATTTT | CASQKIQGEPQHF
TRBJ2-2 | TRBD2 | TRBV28 | NA | 16 | TGTGCCAGCAACGCGGGAGGGGGTGGGAACACCGGGGAGCTGTTTTTT | CASNAGGGGNTGELFF
TRBJ2-7 | TRBD2 | TRBV3-1/TRBV3-2 | NA | 15 | TGTGCCAGCAGCTACGGGACTAGCGGGAGCGACGAGCAGTACTTC | CASSYGTSGSDEQYF
TRBJ2-1 | TRBD1 | TRBV11-3 | few | 15 | TGTGCCAGCAGCTTAGGGGGACAGGGTTTGAATGAGCAGTTCTTC | CASSLGGQGLNEQFF
TRBJ2-3 | TRBD1 | TRBV6-5 | NA | 15 | TGTGCCAGCGGTACCGGGACAGTGAATTCTCATACGCAGTATTTT | CASGTGTVNSHTQYF
TRBJ1-1 | TRBD1 | TRBV11-2 | NA | 14 | TGTGCCAGCAGCTTTGCAGGGGGCGGGACTGAAGCTTTCTTT | CASSFAGGGTEAFF
TRBJ1-5 | NA | TRBV6-8 | NA | 19 | TGTGCCAGCAGCCTCCCCCGCGCCGGGACATTTTATAGCAATCAGCCCCAGCATTTT | CASSLPRAGTFYSNQPQHF
TRBJ1-1 | TRBD1 | TRBV6-5 | NA | 13 | TGTGCCAGCAGCGGACAGGGTAACACTGAAGCTTTCTTT | CASSGQGNTEAFF
TRBJ1-2 | NA | TRBV6-5 | NA | 11 | TGTGCCAGCAGGGCAGCCGGGGGCTACACCTTC | CASRAAGGYTF
TRBJ2-7 | NA | TRBV9 | once | 14 | TGTGCCAGCAGCGTAGCTACAGTATCCTACGAGCAGTACTTC | CASSVATVSYEQYF
TRBJ2-5 | TRBD2 | TRBV7-6 | NA | 16 | TGTGCCAGCAGCTTAGTGCCCGCGGGAGCGGGGGAGACCCAGTACTTC | CASSLVPAGAGETQYF
TRBJ1-5 | NA | TRBV9 | NA | 15 | TGTGCCAGCAGCGTAGAAGGGACACTCAATCAGCCCCAGCATTTT | CASSVEGTLNQPQHF
TRBJ1-1 | TRBD1 | TRBV7-9 | NA | 15 | TGTGCCAGCAGCCCCCGGGGACAGGTGAACACTGAAGCTTTCTTT | CASSPRGQVNTEAFF
TRBJ2-1 | NA | TRBV5-1 | NA | 14 | TGCGCCAGCCGGTGGAGGGTAATCCACAATGAGCAGTTCTTC | CASRWRVIHNEQFF
TRBJ1-4 | TRBD1 | TRBV19 | NA | 15 | TGTGCCAGTAGTCTGCCGGGACAGGGGAGTGAAAAACTGTTTTTT | CASSLPGQGSEKLFF
TRBJ1-4 | NA | TRBV2 | NA | 15 | TGTGCCAGCAGTGAAGCGTCGGGGAGGGGGGAAAAACTGTTTTTT | CASSEASGRGEKLFF
TRBJ2-2 | TRBD2 | TRBV5-4 | NA | 16 | TGTGCCAGCAGCAAACGCGGGGGGGCCGGAACCGGGGAGCTGTTTTTT | CASSKRGGAGTGELFF
TRBJ2-5 | NA | TRBV11-2 | NA | 16 | TGTGCCAGCAGCTTAGGGCGGGCCTCAGGAGGAGAGACCCAGTACTTC | CASSLGRASGGETQYF
TRBJ1-1 | NA | TRBV7-9 | NA | 12 | TGTGCCAGCAGTACAAGCGCACCCGAAGCTTTCTTT | CASSTSAPEAFF
TRBJ1-4 | TRBD1 | TRBV5-4 | NA | 15 | TGTGCCAGCAGCTTGGGTGGACAGGGACAGGAAAAACTGTTTTTT | CASSLGGQGQEKLFF
TRBJ1-5 | NA | TRBV5-1 | NA | 14 | TGCGCCAGCAGCTCCGGGGATTTCAATCAGCCCCAGCATTTT | CASSSGDFNQPQHF
TRBJ1-2 | NA | TRBV3-1/TRBV3-2 | NA | 12 | TGTGCAGCCAAACAGGGTCACTATGGCTACACCTTC | CAAKQGHYGYTF
TRBJ2-2 | TRBD2 | TRBV5-8 | NA | 19 | TGTGCCAGCAGCTCGACCGGGCCCGTCGAGGCGGGAGAGTTAGGGGAGCTGTTTTTT | CASSSTGPVEAGELGELFF
TRBJ2-7 | TRBD1 | TRBV7-9 | NA | 13 | TGTGCCAGCAGCTTTCAGGGGGCGGACGAGCAGTACTTC | CASSFQGADEQYF
TRBJ2-1 | NA | TRBV28 | once | 13 | TGTGCCACCCGAGGGTCCCCGTACAATGAGCAGTTCTTC | CATRGSPYNEQFF
TRBJ1-2 | NA | TRBV7-9 | NA | 18 | TGTGCCAGCAGCTCCCTAGGTTTCGTCAGGGAGGCTCTGGAGGGCTACACCTTC | CASSSLGFVREALEGYTF
TRBJ1-2 | NA | TRBV4-1 | NA | 16 | TGCGCCAGCAGCCAAGACAGAGACAGTATTCCGTATGGCTACACCTTC | CASSQDRDSIPYGYTF
TRBJ2-7 | NA | TRBV27 | NA | 13 | TGTGCCAGCCGACGACAGACCTACTACGAGCAGTACTTC | CASRRQTYYEQYF
TRBJ2-1 | NA | TRBV5-5 | NA | 13 | TGTGCCAGCAGCCCTCAAGCTTCCCGCGAGCAGTTCTTC | CASSPQASREQFF
TRBJ2-2 | NA | TRBV9 | NA | 15 | TGTGCCAGCAGCGTAGGGGGCCTGAGCACCGGGGAGCTGTTTTTT | CASSVGGLSTGELFF
TRBJ2-5 | NA | TRBV13 | NA | 15 | TGTGCCAGCGCCACAGGCGAGAATACCCAAGAGACCCAGTACTTC | CASATGENTQETQYF
TRBJ2-1 | TRBD2 | TRBV7-3 | NA | 16 | TGTGCCAGCAGCTTAAATAGCGGGAGCTCCTACAATGAGCAGTTCTTC | CASSLNSGSSYNEQFF
TRBJ1-1 | NA | TRBV28 | once | 20 | TGTGCCAGCAGTTTTATGGGTCCACAAGCCAACGACAGGCTGAACACTGAAGCTTTCTTT | CASSFMGPQANDRLNTEAFF
TRBJ1-6 | NA | TRBV4-1 | NA | 16 | TGCGCCAGCAGCCTTTCCGCGGGACGTTTTAATTCACCCCTCCACTTT | CASSLSAGRFNSPLHF
TRBJ1-2 | NA | TRBV2 | NA | 13 | TGTGCCAGCCGTTTAGATTCCCACGGTAGCTACACCTTC | CASRLDSHGSYTF
TRBJ2-4 | TRBD2 | TRBV5-5 | NA | 16 | TGTGCCAGCAGCTTGACTAGCGGGCTAGCCAAAAACATTCAGTACTTC | CASSLTSGLAKNIQYF
TRBJ2-1 | NA | TRBV24-1 | once | 17 | TGTGCCACCAGGGATTATTACAGACTAGTAACCTACAATGAGCAGTTCTTC | CATRDYYRLVTYNEQFF
TRBJ2-3 | TRBD2 | TRBV11-2 | NA | 19 | TGTGCCAGCAGCTTATTCGGAGCAGTTAGCGGGAGAAGCACAGATACGCAGTATTTT | CASSLFGAVSGRSTDTQYF
TRBJ2-2 | NA | TRBV11-2 | NA | 14 | TGTGCCAGCAGCCCACCAGCGAACACCGGGGAGCTGTTTTTT | CASSPPANTGELFF
TRBJ2-3 | NA | TRBV6-5 | few | 14 | TGTGCCAGCAGGTTCGGGGGAGACACAGATACGCAGTATTTT | CASRFGGDTDTQYF
TRBJ1-2 | TRBD1 | TRBV12-3/TRBV12-4 | NA | 13 | TGTGCCAGCAGCCAAACAGGGGGCGGGGGCTACACCTTC | CASSQTGGGGYTF
TRBJ1-6 | NA | TRBV14 | once | 16 | TGTGCCAGCAGCCAAGAATACGGAGCCCTAAATTCACCCCTCCACTTT | CASSQEYGALNSPLHF
TRBJ1-2 | TRBD1 | TRBV5-1 | NA | 13 | TGCGCCAGCAGCTCCGGACAGGGGGATCGCTACACCTTC | CASSSGQGDRYTF
TRBJ2-2 | NA | TRBV6-2/TRBV6-3 | NA | 16 | TGTGCCAGCAGTAGGTTCGGGAAGGGGGTCACCGGGGAGCTGTTTTTT | CASSRFGKGVTGELFF
TRBJ2-5 | TRBD1 | TRBV7-6 | NA | 16 | TGTGCCAGCAGCCAAGGACAGGGGATTAACCAAGAGACCCAGTACTTC | CASSQGQGINQETQYF
TRBJ1-3 | NA | TRBV5-1 | NA | 15 | TGCGCCAGCAGCTCGGGTACAGGGAGCGGAAACACCATATATTTT | CASSSGTGSGNTIYF
TRBJ2-7 | TRBD2 | TRBV19 | NA | 15 | TGTGCCAGTGCCTCGACAGGGACTAGCACCCACGAGCAGTACTTC | CASASTGTSTHEQYF